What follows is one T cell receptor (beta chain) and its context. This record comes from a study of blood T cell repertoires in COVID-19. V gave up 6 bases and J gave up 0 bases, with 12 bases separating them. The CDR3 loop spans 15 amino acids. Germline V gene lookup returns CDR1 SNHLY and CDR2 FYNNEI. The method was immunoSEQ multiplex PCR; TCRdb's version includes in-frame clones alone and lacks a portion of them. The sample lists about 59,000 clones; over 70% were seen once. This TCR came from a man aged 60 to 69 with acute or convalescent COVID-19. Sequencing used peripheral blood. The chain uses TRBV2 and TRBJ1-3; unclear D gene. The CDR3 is CASRSGKSSGNTIYF. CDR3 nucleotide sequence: TGTGCCAGCAGAAGCGGAAAGAGCTCTGGAAACACCATATATTTT.